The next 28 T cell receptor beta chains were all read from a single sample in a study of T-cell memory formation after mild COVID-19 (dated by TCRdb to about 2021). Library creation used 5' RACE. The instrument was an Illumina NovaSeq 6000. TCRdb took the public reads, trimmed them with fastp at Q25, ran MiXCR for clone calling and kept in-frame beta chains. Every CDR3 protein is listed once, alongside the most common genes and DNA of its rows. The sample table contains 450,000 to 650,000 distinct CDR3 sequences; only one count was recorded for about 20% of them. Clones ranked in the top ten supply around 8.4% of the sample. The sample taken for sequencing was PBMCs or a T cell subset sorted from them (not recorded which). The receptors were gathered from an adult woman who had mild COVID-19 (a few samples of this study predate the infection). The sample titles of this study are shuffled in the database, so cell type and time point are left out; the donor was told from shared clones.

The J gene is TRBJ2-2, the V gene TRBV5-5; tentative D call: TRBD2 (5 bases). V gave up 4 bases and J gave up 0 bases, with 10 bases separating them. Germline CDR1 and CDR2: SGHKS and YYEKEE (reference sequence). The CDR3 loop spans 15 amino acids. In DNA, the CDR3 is TGTGCCAGCAGCCCTGACTACTCGAACACCGGGGAGCTGTTTTTT. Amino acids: CASSPDYSNTGELFF. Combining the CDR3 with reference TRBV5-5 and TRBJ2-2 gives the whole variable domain DAGVTQSPTHLIKTRGQQVTLRCSPISGHKSVSWYQQVLGQGPQFIFQYYEKEERGRGNFPDRFSARQFPNYSSELNVNALLLGDSALYLCASSPDYSNTGELFFGEGSRLTVL.

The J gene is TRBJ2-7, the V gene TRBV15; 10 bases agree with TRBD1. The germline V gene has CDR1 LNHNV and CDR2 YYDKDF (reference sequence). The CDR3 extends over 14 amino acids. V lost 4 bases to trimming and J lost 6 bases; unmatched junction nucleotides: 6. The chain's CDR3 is CATSTRTGGLEQYF. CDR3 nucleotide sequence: TGTGCCACCAGCACCCGGACAGGGGGTCTCGAGCAGTACTTC.

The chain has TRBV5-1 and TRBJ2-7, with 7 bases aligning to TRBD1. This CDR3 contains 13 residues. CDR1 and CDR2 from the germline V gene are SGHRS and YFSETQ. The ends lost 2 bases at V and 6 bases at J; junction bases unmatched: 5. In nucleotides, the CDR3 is TGCGCCAGCAGCTTACAGGGGACCATCGAGCAGTACTTC. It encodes CASSLQGTIEQYF.

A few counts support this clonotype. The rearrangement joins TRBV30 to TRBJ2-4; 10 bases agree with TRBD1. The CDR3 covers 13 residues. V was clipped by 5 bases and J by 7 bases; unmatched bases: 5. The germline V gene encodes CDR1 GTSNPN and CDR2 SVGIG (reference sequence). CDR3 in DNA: TGTGCCTGGGCCGGGACAGGGGAGAACATTCAGTACTTC. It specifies CAWAGTGENIQYF.

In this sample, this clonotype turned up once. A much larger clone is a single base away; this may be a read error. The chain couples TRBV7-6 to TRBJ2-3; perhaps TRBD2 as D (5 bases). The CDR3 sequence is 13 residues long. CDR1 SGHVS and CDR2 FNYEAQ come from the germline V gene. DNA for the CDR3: TGTGCCGGCAGCCCTGGACTCTCAGATACGCAGTATTTT. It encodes CAGSPGLSDTQYF.

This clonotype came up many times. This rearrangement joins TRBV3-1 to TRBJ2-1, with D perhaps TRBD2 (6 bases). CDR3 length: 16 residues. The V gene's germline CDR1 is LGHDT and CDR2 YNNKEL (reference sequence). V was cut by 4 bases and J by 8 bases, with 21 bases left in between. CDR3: CASSLAASVLYYEQFF. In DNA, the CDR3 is TGTGCCAGCAGCCTCGCCGCTAGCGTCCTTTATTATGAGCAGTTCTTC.

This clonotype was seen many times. The DNA of the CDR3 is TGTGCCAGCAGTACGACCCGCTCAGAGGGCTACACCTTC. It specifies CASSTTRSEGYTF. The chain couples TRBV6-5 to TRBJ1-2; D gene unclear. Between the trimmed V and J ends, which lost 5 bases and 8 bases, there was a span of 15 bases. The germline V gene has CDR1 MNHEY and CDR2 SVGAGI. There are 13 residues in the CDR3.

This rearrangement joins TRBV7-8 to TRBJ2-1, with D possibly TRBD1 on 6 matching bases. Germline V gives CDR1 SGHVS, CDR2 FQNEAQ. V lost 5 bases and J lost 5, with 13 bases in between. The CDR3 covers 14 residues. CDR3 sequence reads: CASSKGDINNEQFF. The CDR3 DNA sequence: TGTGCCAGCAGCAAGGGGGACATAAACAATGAGCAGTTCTTC.

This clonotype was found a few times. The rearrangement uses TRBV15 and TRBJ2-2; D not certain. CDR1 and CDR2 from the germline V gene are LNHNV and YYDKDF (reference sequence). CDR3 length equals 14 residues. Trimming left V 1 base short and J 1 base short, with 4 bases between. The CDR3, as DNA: TGTGCCACCAGCAGAGTGGAGAACACCGGGGAGCTGTTTTTT. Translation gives CATSRVENTGELFF.

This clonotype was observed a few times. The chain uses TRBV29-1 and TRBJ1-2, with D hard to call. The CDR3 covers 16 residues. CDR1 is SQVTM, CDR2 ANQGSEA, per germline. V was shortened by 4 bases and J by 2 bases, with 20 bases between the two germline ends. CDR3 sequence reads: CSVGNGMRGDNYGYTF. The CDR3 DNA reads TGCAGCGTTGGTAATGGGATGAGAGGAGACAACTATGGCTACACCTTC.

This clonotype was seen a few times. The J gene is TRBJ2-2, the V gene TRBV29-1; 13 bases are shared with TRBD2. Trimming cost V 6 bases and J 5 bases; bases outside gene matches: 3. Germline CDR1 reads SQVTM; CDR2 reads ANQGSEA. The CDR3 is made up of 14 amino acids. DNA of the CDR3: TGCAGCGTCAGGACTAGCGGGAGAACCGGGGAGCTGTTTTTT. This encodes CSVRTSGRTGELFF.

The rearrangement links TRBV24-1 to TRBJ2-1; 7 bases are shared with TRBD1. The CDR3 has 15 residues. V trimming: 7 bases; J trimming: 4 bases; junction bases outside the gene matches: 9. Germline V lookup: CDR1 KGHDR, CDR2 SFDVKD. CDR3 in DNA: TGTGCCACCAGCACGAATCAGGGGGTGTACAATGAGCAGTTCTTC. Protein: CATSTNQGVYNEQFF.

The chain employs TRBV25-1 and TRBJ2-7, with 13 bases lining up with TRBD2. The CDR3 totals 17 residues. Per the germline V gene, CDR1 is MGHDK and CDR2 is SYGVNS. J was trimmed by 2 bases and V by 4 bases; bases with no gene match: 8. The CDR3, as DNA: TGTGCCAGCAGTGGTATCTCGGGACTAGCGGGAACCTACGAGCAGTACTTC. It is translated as CASSGISGLAGTYEQYF.

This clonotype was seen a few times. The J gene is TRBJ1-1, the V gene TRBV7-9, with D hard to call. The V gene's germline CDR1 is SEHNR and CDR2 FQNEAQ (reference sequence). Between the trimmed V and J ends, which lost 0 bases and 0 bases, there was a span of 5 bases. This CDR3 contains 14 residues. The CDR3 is CASSLANLNTEAFF. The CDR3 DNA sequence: TGTGCCAGCAGCTTAGCGAACTTGAACACTGAAGCTTTCTTT.

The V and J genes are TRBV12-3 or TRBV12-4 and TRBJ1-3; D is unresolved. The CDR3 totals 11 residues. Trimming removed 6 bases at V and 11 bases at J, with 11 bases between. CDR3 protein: CASRMGVPIYF. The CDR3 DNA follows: TGTGCCAGCAGAATGGGAGTTCCCATATATTTT.

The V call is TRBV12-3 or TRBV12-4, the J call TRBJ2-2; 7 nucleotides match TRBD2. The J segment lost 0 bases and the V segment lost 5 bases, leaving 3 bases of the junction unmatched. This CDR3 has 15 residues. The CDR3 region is CASSQSGTNTGELFF. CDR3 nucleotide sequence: TGTGCCAGCAGTCAAAGCGGGACGAACACCGGGGAGCTGTTTTTT.

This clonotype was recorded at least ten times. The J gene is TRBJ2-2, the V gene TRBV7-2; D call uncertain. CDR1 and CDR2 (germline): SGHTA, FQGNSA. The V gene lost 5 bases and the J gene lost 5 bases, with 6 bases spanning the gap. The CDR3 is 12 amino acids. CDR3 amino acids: CASSRFTGELFF. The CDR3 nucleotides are TGTGCCAGCAGCCGTTTTACCGGGGAGCTGTTTTTT.

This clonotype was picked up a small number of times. The CDR3 coding sequence is TGTGCCAGCAGTTGGCTAGGGGTTCCCGGGGAGCTGTTTTTT. This encodes CASSWLGVPGELFF. This sequence joins TRBV6-2 or TRBV6-3 and TRBJ2-2; D perhaps matches TRBD1 (5 bases). V dropped 4 bases and J dropped 6 bases, with 12 bases sitting between them. This CDR3 contains 14 residues. From germline, CDR1 is MNHEY and CDR2 SVGEGT.

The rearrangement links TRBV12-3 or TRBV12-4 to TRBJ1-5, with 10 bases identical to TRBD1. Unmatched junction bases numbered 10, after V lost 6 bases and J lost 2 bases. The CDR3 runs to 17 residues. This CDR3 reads CASSPTRDRGGNQPQHF. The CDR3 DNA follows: TGTGCCAGCAGCCCTACCCGGGACAGGGGCGGCAATCAGCCCCAGCATTTT.

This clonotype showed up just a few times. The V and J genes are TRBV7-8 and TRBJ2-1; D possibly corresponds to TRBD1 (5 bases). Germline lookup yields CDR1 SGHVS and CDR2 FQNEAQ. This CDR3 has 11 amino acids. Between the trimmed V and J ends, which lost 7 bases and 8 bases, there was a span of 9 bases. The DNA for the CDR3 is TGTGCCAGCACAGGACAATATGAGCAGTTCTTC. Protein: CASTGQYEQFF.

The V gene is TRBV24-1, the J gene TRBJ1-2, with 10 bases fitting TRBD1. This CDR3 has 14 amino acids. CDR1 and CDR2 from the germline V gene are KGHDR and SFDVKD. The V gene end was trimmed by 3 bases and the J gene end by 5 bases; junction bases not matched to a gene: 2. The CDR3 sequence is CATSDLGQGYGYTF. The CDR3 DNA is TGTGCCACCAGTGATCTGGGACAGGGGTATGGCTACACCTTC.

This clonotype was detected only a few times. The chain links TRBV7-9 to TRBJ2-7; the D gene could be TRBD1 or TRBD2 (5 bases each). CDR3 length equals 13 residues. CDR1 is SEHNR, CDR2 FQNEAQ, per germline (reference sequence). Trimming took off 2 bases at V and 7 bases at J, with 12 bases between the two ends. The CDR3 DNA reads TGTGCCAGCAGCTTACGAGGGACCTCGGAGCAGTACTTC. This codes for CASSLRGTSEQYF.

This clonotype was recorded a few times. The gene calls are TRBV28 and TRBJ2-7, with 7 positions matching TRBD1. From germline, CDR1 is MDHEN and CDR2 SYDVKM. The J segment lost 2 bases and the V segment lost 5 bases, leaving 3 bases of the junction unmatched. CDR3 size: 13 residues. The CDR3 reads CASSEQGTYEQYF. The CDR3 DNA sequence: TGTGCCAGCAGTGAACAGGGGACCTACGAGCAGTACTTC.

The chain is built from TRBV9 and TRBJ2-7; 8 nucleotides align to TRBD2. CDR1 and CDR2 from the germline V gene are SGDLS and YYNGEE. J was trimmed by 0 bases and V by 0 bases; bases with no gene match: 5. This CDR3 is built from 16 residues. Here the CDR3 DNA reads TGTGCCAGCAGCGTAGCCGGGGGGGCGAACTCCTACGAGCAGTACTTC. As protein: CASSVAGGANSYEQYF.

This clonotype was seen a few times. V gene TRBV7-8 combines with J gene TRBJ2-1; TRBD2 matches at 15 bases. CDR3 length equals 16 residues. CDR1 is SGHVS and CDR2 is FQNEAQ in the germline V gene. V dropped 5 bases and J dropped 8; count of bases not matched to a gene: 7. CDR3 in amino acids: CASSVGLAGGGYEQFF. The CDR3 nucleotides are TGTGCCAGCAGCGTGGGACTAGCGGGGGGAGGGTATGAGCAGTTCTTC. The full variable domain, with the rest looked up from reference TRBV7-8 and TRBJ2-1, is GAGVSQSPRYKVAKRGQDVALRCDPISGHVSLFWYQQALGQGPEFLTYFQNEAQLDKSGLPSDRFFAERPEGSVSTLKIQRTQQEDSAVYLCASSVGLAGGGYEQFFGPGTRLTVL.

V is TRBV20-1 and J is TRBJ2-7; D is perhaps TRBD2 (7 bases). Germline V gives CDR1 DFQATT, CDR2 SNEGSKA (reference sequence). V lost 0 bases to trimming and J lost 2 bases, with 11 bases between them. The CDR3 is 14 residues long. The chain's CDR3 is CSARDPGGPYEQYF. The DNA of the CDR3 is TGCAGTGCTAGAGATCCGGGGGGCCCCTACGAGCAGTACTTC.

The CDR3 DNA is TGTGCCAGCAGTTACTCGGGAGATTATAATTCACCCCTCCACTTT. This gives the protein CASSYSGDYNSPLHF. The rearrangement links TRBV6-5 to TRBJ1-6; D is uncertain. The V end was cut by 0 bases, the J end by 4 bases, with 7 bases between. This CDR3 has 15 amino acids. CDR1 MNHEY and CDR2 SVGAGI come from the germline V gene.

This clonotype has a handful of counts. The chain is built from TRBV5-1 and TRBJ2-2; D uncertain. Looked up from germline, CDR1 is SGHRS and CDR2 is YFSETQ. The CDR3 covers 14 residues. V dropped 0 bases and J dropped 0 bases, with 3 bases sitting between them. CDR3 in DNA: TGCGCCAGCAGCTTGGAGACGAACACCGGGGAGCTGTTTTTT. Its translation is CASSLETNTGELFF.